Below are 9 T cell receptor beta chains sequenced from a single sample in a study of T-cell memory formation after mild COVID-19. TCRdb reprocessed the 5' RACE reads with MiXCR, giving one entry per CDR3 protein. The sample yields 150,000 to 200,000 distinct CDR3 sequences, 11% seen once. The specimen sequenced was PBMCs or a T cell subset sorted from them (not recorded which). These receptor sequences come from a man aged 18-30 years who had mild COVID-19 (a few samples of this study predate the infection). Cell type and time point are not known.

The chain joins TRBV7-6 to TRBJ2-4, with D uncertain. CDR3 size: 13 residues. Germline CDR1 is SGHVS and CDR2 is FNYEAQ. Deletions cut 5 bases from V and 3 bases from J, with 8 bases between. CDR3 residues: CASSLSVKNIQYF. The CDR3 DNA is TGTGCCAGCAGCCTTTCAGTCAAAAACATTCAGTACTTC. Looking up the rest from reference TRBV7-6 and TRBJ2-4 gives the full variable domain: GAGVSQSPRYKVTKRGQDVALRCDPISGHVSLYWYRQALGQGPEFLTYFNYEAQQDKSGLPNDRFSAERPEGSISTLTIQRTEQRDSAMYRCASSLSVKNIQYFGAGTRLSVL.

The V gene is TRBV7-2, the J gene TRBJ1-1; D remains ambiguous. The CDR3 totals 13 residues. CDR1 and CDR2 (germline): SGHTA, FQGNSA. Trimming left V 1 base short and J 3 bases short, with 6 bases between. In nucleotides, the CDR3 is TGTGCCAGCAGCTTAGAGTCCTACACTGAAGCTTTCTTT. Its protein is CASSLESYTEAFF.

This clonotype was counted at least ten times. The chain is built from TRBV7-2 and TRBJ2-5; 15 positions match TRBD2. The CDR3 contains 16 residues. CDR1 and CDR2 (germline): SGHTA, FQGNSA. Trimming removed 5 bases from V and 2 bases from J; junction bases left unmatched: 3. The CDR3 DNA reads TGTGCCAGCAGCCTAGGGACTAGCGGGGGGCAAGAGACCCAGTACTTC. Residues: CASSLGTSGGQETQYF.

The chain uses TRBV20-1 and TRBJ1-2; 9 nucleotides line up with TRBD1. Trimming took 0 bases from V and 7 from J; bases not matched to a gene: 6. The CDR3 is 14 amino acids. Per germline, CDR1 DFQATT and CDR2 SNEGSKA (reference sequence). CDR3 loop: CSAREQGQGSGYTF. For the CDR3, the DNA is TGCAGTGCTAGAGAGCAGGGACAGGGTTCTGGCTACACCTTC.

This clonotype was seen only a few times. J is TRBJ2-1 and V is TRBV6-1; D is possibly TRBD1 (5 bases). The CDR3 runs 13 residues. The germline V gene encodes CDR1 MNHNS and CDR2 SASEGT. Trimming pared 6 bases from V and 3 bases from J, leaving 9 bases between. CDR3 loop: CASRQDSYNEQFF. CDR3 DNA sequence: TGTGCCAGCAGGCAAGACAGCTACAATGAGCAGTTCTTC.

The rearrangement uses TRBV7-2 and TRBJ2-3; 11 positions agree with TRBD2. The ends lost 5 bases at V and 2 bases at J; junction bases unmatched: 12. Germline assignment: CDR1 SGHTA and CDR2 FQGNSA. This CDR3 has 18 amino acids. The CDR3 DNA is TGTGCCAGCAGCCCCCAGGGGGTAGCGGGGGGGTCCACAGATACGCAGTATTTT. Amino acids: CASSPQGVAGGSTDTQYF. The full variable domain, in which reference TRBV7-2 and TRBJ2-3 provide the parts outside the CDR3, is GAGVSQSPSNKVTEKGKDVELRCDPISGHTALYWYRQSLGQGLEFLIYFQGNSAPDKSGLPSDRFSAERTGGSVSTLTIQRTQQEDSAVYLCASSPQGVAGGSTDTQYFGPGTRLTVL.

This clonotype was seen more than once but under ten times. V and J are TRBV7-2 and TRBJ1-4; D not certain. CDR3 size: 14 residues. With 3 bases removed from V and 5 bases from J, the gap between germline ends came to 10 bases. Germline V lookup: CDR1 SGHTA, CDR2 FQGNSA. CDR3 loop: CASSFSTSNEKLFF. CDR3 in DNA: TGTGCCAGCAGCTTTAGCACATCCAATGAAAAACTGTTTTTT.

This clonotype has just a few counts. The gene calls are TRBV7-2 and TRBJ2-3, with unresolved D. The CDR3 sequence is 14 residues long. CDR1 is SGHTA and CDR2 is FQGNSA in the germline V gene. Trimming stripped 4 bases from V and 1 base from J, with 9 bases between. CDR3 sequence reads: CASSSVHGTDTQYF. Here the CDR3 DNA reads TGTGCCAGCAGCTCAGTTCACGGCACAGATACGCAGTATTTT.

This clonotype showed up many times. V usage is TRBV4-1 and J usage is TRBJ1-1; D possibly corresponds to TRBD1 (5 bases). Germline V CDR1 and CDR2: MGHRA, YSYEKL. The CDR3 length is 13 residues. Deletions cut 8 bases from V and 6 bases from J, with 16 bases between. CDR3 amino acids: CASGDFRSAEAFF. In DNA form, the CDR3 reads TGCGCCAGCGGGGACTTTCGAAGCGCTGAAGCTTTCTTT.